The 29 T cell receptor beta chains in this list originate from one sample, sequenced in a study of T cell responses to AZD1222 COVID-19 vaccine. Repertoires were generated with immunoSEQ multiplex PCR, while TCRdb's copy carries only in-frame clones and drops some. The data hold 75,000 to 100,000 clones, with just over 90% observed a single time. The sequences come from peripheral blood, collected on day 0 of AZD1222 vaccination. Receptor source: an adult in good health.

The chain has TRBV10-3 and TRBJ1-1; D is perhaps TRBD1 (5 bases). This CDR3 has 15 residues. Trimming took off 4 bases at V and 1 base at J, with 13 bases between the two ends. Germline CDR1 and CDR2: ENHRY and SYGVKD. The chain's CDR3 is CAISVGGGENTEAFF. CDR3 DNA sequence: TGTGCCATCAGTGTCGGTGGGGGGGAGAACACTGAAGCTTTCTTT.

The chain is built from TRBV5-1 and TRBJ2-3; tentative D call: TRBD2 (7 bases). V shed 4 bases and J shed 0 bases, with 21 bases lying between them. Germline loops: CDR1 SGHRS, CDR2 YFSETQ. CDR3 length: 18 residues. The DNA for the CDR3 is TGCGCCAGCAGCGTGGGTGTGGGGGCTAGCGGAAGCACAGATACGCAGTATTTT. Encoded protein: CASSVGVGASGSTDTQYF.

This sequence joins TRBV19 and TRBJ2-5, with TRBD1 matching over 9 bases. V lost 6 bases and J lost 5; bases outside the gene matches: 10. The CDR3 has 15 residues. The germline V gene encodes CDR1 LNHDA and CDR2 SQIVND (reference sequence). The CDR3 nucleotides read TGTGCCAGTAGATCAAAGGACAGGGGAGGTGAGACCCAGTACTTC. This sequence encodes CASRSKDRGGETQYF.

V usage is TRBV6-2 or TRBV6-3 and J usage is TRBJ2-7, with D possibly being TRBD1 or TRBD2 (6 bases each). Germline CDR1 reads MNHEY; CDR2 reads SVGEGT. This CDR3 spans 17 amino acids. Trimming removed 2 bases at V and 3 bases at J, with 20 bases between. CDR3 coding DNA: TGTGCCAGCAGTTACATTCAGGGGAGGCATTATGGCTACGAGCAGTACTTC. It translates to CASSYIQGRHYGYEQYF.

The chain recombines TRBV3-1 (or the pseudogene TRBV3-2) with TRBJ2-7; D call uncertain. The CDR3 runs 14 residues. Germline CDR1 is LGHDT and CDR2 is YNNKEL (reference sequence). Trimming removed 3 bases from V and 0 bases from J, with 9 bases in between. Written as DNA, the CDR3 is TGTGCCAGCAGCCAGGACCTTAGCTCCTACGAGCAGTACTTC. Translated: CASSQDLSSYEQYF.

The sample holds one count of this clone. The chain couples TRBV11-2 to TRBJ1-4; the match to TRBD1 covers 7 bases. Trimming cost V 5 bases and J 8 bases; bases outside gene matches: 14. There are 16 residues in the CDR3. Germline V gene sequence: CDR1 SGHAT, CDR2 FQNNGV. CDR3 in amino acids: CASSLNPLTGTEKLFF. CDR3 nucleotides: TGTGCCAGCAGCCTAAATCCCTTGACAGGGACGGAAAAACTGTTTTTT.

The chain uses TRBV14 and TRBJ2-7, with a possible D match to TRBD2 (5 bases). This CDR3 spans 15 amino acids. Germline V gene lookup returns CDR1 SGHDN and CDR2 FVKESK. Trimming pared 1 base from V and 3 bases from J, leaving 13 bases between. The DNA for the CDR3 is TGTGCCAGCAGCCAAGGTCGGGGAACCGTCTACGAGCAGTACTTC. Protein product: CASSQGRGTVYEQYF.

This clone was detected only once. The chain combines TRBV14 with TRBJ1-1; TRBD1 aligns across 7 bases. Germline V CDR1 and CDR2: SGHDN, FVKESK. J lost 4 bases, V lost 4 bases, and 9 bases had no gene match. The CDR3 totals 15 residues. CDR3 nucleotide sequence: TGTGCCAGCAGCCCTGACAGGGACTACGTCACTGAAGCTTTCTTT. Protein: CASSPDRDYVTEAFF.

The chain employs TRBV2 and TRBJ1-4; tentative D call: TRBD1 (6 bases). There are 14 residues in the CDR3. Per the germline V gene, CDR1 is SNHLY and CDR2 is FYNNEI. V dropped 5 bases and J dropped 0 bases, with 7 bases sitting between them. The CDR3 nucleotides are TGTGCCAGCAGTCGACAGGCAACTAATGAAAAACTGTTTTTT. Its protein product is CASSRQATNEKLFF.

This CDR3 reads CASSLEALNTEAFF. CDR3 DNA: TGTGCCAGCAGCTTAGAAGCACTGAACACTGAAGCTTTCTTT. J is TRBJ1-1 and V is TRBV7-2, with D unresolved. The V end was cut by 1 base, the J end by 0 bases, with 6 bases between. Per the germline V gene, CDR1 is SGHTA and CDR2 is FQGNSA. The CDR3 is 14 residues long.

V and J are TRBV29-1 and TRBJ1-2; D might be TRBD1 (5 bases). V was shortened by 4 bases and J by 8 bases, with 11 bases between the two germline ends. CDR3 length equals 11 residues. CDR1 and CDR2 (germline): SQVTM, ANQGSEA. The CDR3 here is CSVGQGDGYTF. The CDR3 nucleotides are TGCAGCGTTGGGCAGGGTGACGGCTACACCTTC. Full variable domain (outside the CDR3, taken from reference TRBV29-1 and TRBJ1-2): SAVISQKPSRDICQRGTSLTIQCQVDSQVTMMFWYRQQPGQSLTLIATANQGSEATYESGFVIDKFPISRPNLTFSTLTVSNMSPEDSSIYLCSVGQGDGYTFGSGTRLTVV.

The chain carries TRBV23-1 and TRBJ2-3; 10 bases align to TRBD2. TRBV23-1 is an open reading frame whose function is uncertain. The CDR3 has 17 residues. V was pared by 4 bases and J by 1 base, with 8 bases of the junction left unmatched. The CDR3 coding sequence is TGCGCCAGCAGTCGCACTAGGACTAGCGGTCGCACAGATACGCAGTATTTT. Translation: CASSRTRTSGRTDTQYF.

The rearrangement joins TRBV5-5 to TRBJ2-3; TRBD2 matches 8 bases. Germline V lookup: CDR1 SGHKS, CDR2 YYEKEE (reference sequence). J lost 2 bases, V lost 2 bases, and 7 bases had no gene match. The CDR3 runs to 16 residues. The CDR3 DNA reads TGTGCCAGCAGCTTTCTGGCGGGGGGAACCACAGATACGCAGTATTTT. This translates into CASSFLAGGTTDTQYF.

The J gene is TRBJ2-2, the V gene TRBV12-5; 8 positions agree with TRBD2. Trimming at V came to 1 base and at J to 3 bases, leaving 16 bases not matched to a gene. There are 20 residues in the CDR3. Looked up from germline, CDR1 is LGHNT and CDR2 is FRNRAP. CDR3 nucleotide sequence: TGTGCTAGTGGTTTGGCGGCCGGGACTCAAGAGCGGGGGCACACCGGGGAGCTGTTTTTT. This gives the protein CASGLAAGTQERGHTGELFF.

This clone has a single count. The J gene is TRBJ2-1, the V gene TRBV3-1 (or the pseudogene TRBV3-2); D possibly corresponds to TRBD2 (5 bases). Germline CDR1 reads LGHDT; CDR2 reads YNNKEL (reference sequence). V dropped 3 bases and J dropped 0 bases, with 9 bases sitting between them. The CDR3 contains 15 residues. Here the CDR3 reads CASSHPGSSYNEQFF. CDR3 coding DNA: TGTGCCAGCAGCCACCCGGGGAGCTCCTACAATGAGCAGTTCTTC.

Only one count was recorded for this clone. V usage is TRBV7-3 and J usage is TRBJ2-2; no definite D call. From germline, CDR1 is SGHTA and CDR2 FQGTGA. CDR3 size: 13 residues. Trimming cost V 5 bases and J 6 bases, with 10 bases left between them. The DNA of the CDR3 is TGTGCCAGCAGCCCCCTCGAGGCCGGGGAGCTGTTTTTT. As protein: CASSPLEAGELFF.

CDR3 amino acids: CAWRNLGTGGNSPLHF. The CDR3 nucleotides are TGTGCCTGGAGAAACTTAGGGACAGGGGGTAATTCACCCCTCCACTTT. The J gene is TRBJ1-6, the V gene TRBV30, with TRBD1 matching over 11 bases. CDR3 length: 16 amino acids. Germline loops: CDR1 GTSNPN, CDR2 SVGIG (reference sequence). The V segment lost 3 bases and the J segment 6 bases; nucleotides outside the gene matches: 7.

The J gene is TRBJ2-7, the V gene TRBV4-2; D not resolved. The CDR3 has 13 amino acids. CDR1 is LGHNA, CDR2 YNFKEQ, per germline. V was cut by 5 bases and J by 7 bases, with 15 bases left in between. CDR3 coding DNA: TGTGCCAGCAGCTCCCTCGGTATTTCAGAGCAGTACTTC. Its translation is CASSSLGISEQYF.

This clone appeared a few times. The rearrangement links TRBV7-2 to TRBJ2-7; 10 bases are shared with TRBD2. Germline CDR1 SGHTA, CDR2 FQGNSA. This CDR3 is 15 amino acids long. V was pared by 0 bases and J by 2 bases, with 1 base of the junction left unmatched. The CDR3 nucleotides read TGTGCCAGCAGCTTAGCCGGGACTAGCGCCTACGAGCAGTACTTC. It codes for CASSLAGTSAYEQYF.

The chain uses TRBV11-2 and TRBJ1-1; 8 positions match TRBD1. The V segment lost 5 bases and the J segment 2 bases; nucleotides outside the gene matches: 7. Germline lookup yields CDR1 SGHAT and CDR2 FQNNGV. The CDR3 runs 15 residues. As DNA, the CDR3 is TGTGCCAGCAGCCACCGGGACAGGTATAACACTGAAGCTTTCTTT. Translating it yields CASSHRDRYNTEAFF.

J is TRBJ2-7 and V is TRBV5-4; 11 bases are shared with TRBD2. The germline gives CDR1 SGHNT, CDR2 YYREEE (reference sequence). This CDR3 is 14 amino acids long. Trimming took 4 bases from V and 4 from J; bases not matched to a gene: 4. Here the CDR3 reads CASSKLAGAYEQYF. The DNA for the CDR3 is TGTGCCAGCAGCAAACTAGCGGGAGCTTACGAGCAGTACTTC.

This clone was found a few times. This sequence joins TRBV10-3 and TRBJ2-2; 10 nucleotides agree with TRBD2. The V segment lost 6 bases and the J segment 5 bases; nucleotides outside the gene matches: 6. Per the germline V gene, CDR1 is ENHRY and CDR2 is SYGVKD. This CDR3 is 15 amino acids long. Here the CDR3 reads CAIRPPSGSTGELFF. CDR3 bases: TGTGCCATCAGGCCTCCTAGCGGGAGTACCGGGGAGCTGTTTTTT.

The chain couples TRBV5-5 to TRBJ2-7; 9 bases are shared with TRBD2. This CDR3 is built from 16 residues. The V gene end was trimmed by 1 base and the J gene end by 2 bases; junction bases not matched to a gene: 7. Germline values: CDR1 SGHKS, CDR2 YYEKEE (reference sequence). The CDR3 region has the DNA TGTGCCAGCAGCTTGTGGGGCGGGAGGGCCGCCTACGAGCAGTACTTC. Translation gives CASSLWGGRAAYEQYF.

This clone was seen just once. V is TRBV6-5 and J is TRBJ1-2; 7 nucleotides match TRBD1. V shed 6 bases and J 2 bases; nucleotides not matched to a gene: 6. Germline V gene sequence: CDR1 MNHEY, CDR2 SVGAGI. The CDR3 runs to 14 residues. DNA for the CDR3: TGTGCCAGCAGCCTTACAGGGGAAAACTATGGCTACACCTTC. Its protein product is CASSLTGENYGYTF.

The chain employs TRBV4-1 and TRBJ1-5, with D perhaps TRBD1 (5 bases). Germline CDR1 and CDR2: MGHRA and YSYEKL. The CDR3 sequence is 13 residues long. Trimming left V 1 base short and J 12 bases short, with 13 bases between. The chain's CDR3 is CASSQGQGTHQHF. The CDR3 coding sequence is TGCGCCAGCAGCCAAGGTCAGGGAACCCACCAGCATTTT.

The rearrangement uses TRBV27 and TRBJ1-6; 9 bases map to TRBD1. V lost 5 bases, J lost 12 bases, and 8 bases stayed unmatched. The CDR3 consists of 14 residues. Germline V gene sequence: CDR1 MNHEY, CDR2 SMNVEV (reference sequence). CDR3 nucleotides: TGTGCCAGCAGTCCAATGGGACAGGGTAGACCCCTCCACTTT. Amino acid sequence: CASSPMGQGRPLHF.

V usage is TRBV11-2 and J usage is TRBJ2-2; D is perhaps TRBD2 (5 bases). With 1 base removed from V and 4 bases from J, the gap between germline ends came to 10 bases. The CDR3 extends over 15 amino acids. Germline V gene sequence: CDR1 SGHAT, CDR2 FQNNGV. The CDR3 DNA follows: TGTGCCAGCAGCTTAGGGCTAGCCATCACCGGGGAGCTGTTTTTT. Amino acid sequence: CASSLGLAITGELFF.

The chain combines TRBV7-8 with TRBJ2-1; 8 bases align to TRBD2. Germline V gene sequence: CDR1 SGHVS, CDR2 FQNEAQ. The J segment lost 4 bases and the V segment lost 8 bases, leaving 16 bases of the junction unmatched. CDR3 length equals 17 residues. The CDR3 is CASALLYWTSSYNEQFF. The CDR3 nucleotides read TGTGCCAGCGCGCTACTCTATTGGACTAGCAGTTACAATGAGCAGTTCTTC.

The chain joins TRBV6-1 to TRBJ1-4, with 7 bases lining up with TRBD1. Germline V gives CDR1 MNHNS, CDR2 SASEGT. The junction had 9 bases not matched to a gene; V was cut back by 4 bases and J by 4 bases. This CDR3 contains 16 residues. Here the CDR3 DNA reads TGTGCCAGCAGTGGACAGGGCCCCGACGGTAATGAAAAACTGTTTTTT. It is translated as CASSGQGPDGNEKLFF.